This T cell receptor beta chain was sequenced for a study of CD8+ T cells in alopecia areata (dated by TCRdb to between 2017 and 2018). At the level of the whole study: Treated patients were enrolled in an open-label pilot trial of oral tofacitinib, 5 to 10 mg twice daily, for moderate-to-severe alopecia areata. Tofacitinib was administered for 6 to 18 months, and 6 months of follow-up off drug were then conducted to assess delayed response and recurrence. High-throughput TCRbeta sequencing was used to examine T cell clonal expansion in alopecia areata in both the C3H/HeJ mouse model and human patients. In humans, TCRbeta sequencing was performed on scalp tissue and on sorted CD4+ and CD8+ peripheral blood T cells from healthy controls and from patients with patchy or totalis/universalis alopecia areata. Patients on tofacitinib were biopsied at baseline and after 4 and 24 weeks of treatment, and several of the patients also had a later scalp biopsy. Scalp clonality was compared among normal scalp (n=4), patchy alopecia areata scalp (n=8), and alopecia totalis/universalis scalp (n=8). RNA came from the PAXgene miRNA kit for fixed scalp, the miRNeasy kit for PBMCs, and the RNeasy kit for mouse skin. TCRbeta CDR3 regions were amplified by immunoSEQ multiplex PCR with 35 Vbeta forward and 13 Jbeta reverse primers. Paper-wide results and their limitations: Compared with normal scalp, lesional scalp had higher clonality and more expanded CD8+ clones, particularly in alopecia totalis/universalis, a pattern that suggests antigenic drive. Resident alphabeta T cells in normal human skin are also sequenced, complicating scalp TCR repertoire analysis, unlike mouse skin dominated by gammadelta T cells. Shared TCR sequences between patients were less evident than in mice, which may be partly attributable to HLA diversity in the patient population.

What the time point label conveys for this sample: baseline before oral tofacitinib. From alopecia areata patients, peripheral blood was collected along with lesional scalp punch biopsies. PBMCs were isolated by density centrifugation and stained for CD3, CD4 and CD8, and CD4+ and CD8+ T cells were sorted on a FACSAria. V trim: 3 bases; J trim: 4 bases; unmatched bases: 8. The CDR3 measures 16 amino acids from cysteine to phenylalanine. Only CDR3 DNA is held: 48 bases, read in frame from base 1. The germline V gene yields SGDLS for CDR1 and YYNGEE for CDR2. Libraries were built with the immunoSEQ multiplex PCR assay. RNA was extracted from all samples and reverse transcribed into cDNA, which served as template for TCR sequencing. SuperScript III was used to make first-strand cDNA, primed with a 2:1 mix of oligo-dT and random hexamers. A synthetic immune receptor repertoire was used to gauge amplification bias, and whatever bias remained was removed computationally. The authors' analysis ran thus. Raw reads were preprocessed for error removal, and CDR3 was defined according to IMGT conventions as running from the conserved cysteine to phenylalanine. Clonality was calculated as 1 minus Shannon entropy normalized by log2 of the number of productive unique TCRs. Whether scalp clones were CD4 or CD8 was inferred by matching scalp TCRbeta sequences against CD4 and CD8 repertoires sorted from blood. TCRdb holds this immuneACCESS table with in-frame rearrangements only. Some clones are missing; in checked studies, unresolved V genes explain under half, and the rest has no known cause. The V and J calls and the clone size are those of that table, but D and trimming were determined from the DNA. The sample profile shows around 200,000 clones; over 55% of them were found once. About 1.5% of the sample belongs to the ten largest clones.

The count of this clone is one. Its recognized antigen is unknown. Base qualities are not recorded, but no much larger clone differs from it by a single base. This sequence was found in a human donor with alopecia areata. The specimen was CD4+ T cells sorted from blood, collected at week 0. Recombination connected TRBV9 to TRBJ2-3, with TRBD2 matching 10 junction bases. The DNA reads TGTGCCAGCAGCGCCCACGTAGCGGGGGGTTCAGATACGCAGTATTTT. Its protein reads: CASSAHVAGGSDTQYF.